This record covers a single T cell receptor beta chain. The antigen is not known. The sample is drawn from a study of a mutant IDH1 vaccine in newly diagnosed glioma. Study summary: Vaccines were begun 4-6 weeks after radiotherapy alone, or with temozolomide cycles. Patients' prior therapy spanned radiotherapy, temozolomide, or both; most underwent both.

Time point of the sample: week 5, during vaccination. In the vaccine, a single dose held 300 ug of the mutant IDH1 20-mer peptide, along with topical imiquimod. Sequencing used immunoSEQ multiplex PCR; TCRdb keeps in-frame clones, though not all of them. The repertoire has fewer than 65,000 clones, 75% to 85% of them found once; the top ten carry about 3.7%. Germline V gene data show CDR1 as LNHDA and CDR2 as SQIVND (reference sequence). Deletions cut 6 bases from V and 11 bases from J, with 13 bases between. This CDR3 spans 11 amino acids. Findings and caveats of the study: Pseudoprogression seemed unlinked to shifts in top peripheral T cell clonotypes.

The chain recombines TRBV19 with TRBJ2-5; tentatively, D is TRBD1 or TRBD2 (5 bases each). The specimen comprised PBMCs, sampled from a glioma patient whose treatment included an IDH1 peptide vaccine. The TCR comes from a man aged 25-45 years with glioma. The CDR3 DNA reads TGTGCCAGTAGGATAAGGGACCGGCAGTACTTC. As protein: CASRIRDRQYF.